The rows below give T cell receptor beta chains drawn from one sample of a study of T-cell memory formation after mild COVID-19. TCRdb re-called the 5' RACE reads through MiXCR, storing one row per CDR3 protein. The data contain a few hundred thousand distinct CDR3 sequences, under 15% of them singletons. Source material: PBMCs or a T cell subset sorted from them (not recorded which). These TCRs come from a man between 18 and 35 years old who had mild COVID-19 (a few samples of this study predate the infection). Cell type and time point are not known. The CDR3 runs from the conserved cysteine through the conserved F or W. A D gene is named only where the DNA matches it firmly. Only part of the rows carry a size: once, few, many, or a class if the clone is expanded.

>TRBD1|TRBJ2-1|NA|TRBV6-1
CASSDSGQGGRYEQFF
TGTGCCAGCAGTGATTCCGGACAGGGCGGTCGATATGAGCAGTTCTTC
>NA|TRBJ2-1|few|TRBV29-1
CSVEMSLAGGGQFF
TGCAGCGTTGAAATGTCGCTAGCTGGAGGGGGGCAGTTCTTC
>NA|TRBJ2-5|many|TRBV5-4
CASSQGPQETQYF
TGTGCCAGCAGCCAGGGACCTCAAGAGACCCAGTACTTC
>TRBD1|TRBJ1-2|few|TRBV4-1
CASRQDRGYGYTF
TGCGCCAGCAGGCAAGACAGGGGGTATGGCTACACCTTC
>NA|TRBJ2-3|NA|TRBV29-1
CSVEDFRGTDTQYF
TGCAGCGTTGAAGATTTCCGGGGCACAGATACGCAGTATTTT
>TRBD2|TRBJ2-3|NA|TRBV11-2
CASSLAAGGTDTQYF
TGTGCCAGCAGCTTAGCCGCGGGAGGGACAGATACGCAGTATTTT
>NA|TRBJ1-1|many|TRBV5-1
CASSRGQLNTEAFF
TGCGCCAGCAGCCGCGGACAGTTGAACACTGAAGCTTTCTTT
>NA|TRBJ2-2|many|TRBV4-1
CASSQNSRTGELFF
TGCGCCAGCAGCCAGAACAGCCGCACCGGGGAGCTGTTTTTT
>NA|TRBJ1-1|NA|TRBV15
CATSRGRGPNTEAFF
TGTGCCACCAGCAGAGGACGGGGGCCGAACACTGAAGCTTTCTTT
>NA|TRBJ2-4|few|TRBV18
CASSPSPQNIQYF
TGTGCCAGCTCACCGTCCCCACAGAACATTCAGTACTTC
>NA|TRBJ2-2|few|TRBV7-2
CASSLDLSVGVTGELFF
TGTGCCAGCAGCTTAGATCTTAGCGTCGGGGTCACCGGGGAGCTGTTTTTT
>NA|TRBJ1-3|NA|TRBV10-3
CAIDTGSGGNTIYF
TGTGCCATCGATACAGGTTCTGGTGGAAACACCATATATTTT
>NA|TRBJ2-5|few|TRBV20-1
CSAAAETQYF
TGCAGTGCTGCCGCGGAGACCCAGTACTTC
>NA|TRBJ1-5|NA|TRBV7-2
CASSLADGQPQHF
TGTGCCAGCAGCTTAGCAGACGGTCAGCCCCAGCATTTT
>NA|TRBJ1-6|NA|TRBV6-5
CASSYREARGGSPLHF
TGTGCCAGCAGTTACAGGGAGGCCCGTGGGGGTTCACCCCTCCACTTT
>TRBD1|TRBJ1-2|NA|TRBV11-2
CASGVTGGYGGYTF
TGTGCCAGCGGAGTTACAGGGGGCTATGGTGGCTACACCTTC
>TRBD1|TRBJ2-1|NA|TRBV5-1
CASTWGRGNEQFF
TGCGCCAGCACCTGGGGCAGGGGGAATGAGCAGTTCTTC
>NA|TRBJ1-4|NA|TRBV19
CASSILSAPDGEKLFF
TGTGCCAGTAGTATATTGAGTGCCCCCGATGGTGAAAAACTGTTTTTT
>NA|TRBJ2-7|many|TRBV30
CAGTGKEGEQYF
TGTGCCGGCACAGGGAAGGAAGGCGAGCAGTACTTC
>NA|TRBJ2-5|NA|TRBV6-2/TRBV6-3
CASSDTSLTGQETQYF
TGTGCCAGCAGCGACACCTCTCTCACGGGGCAAGAGACCCAGTACTTC
>NA|TRBJ1-1|many|TRBV27
CASSSMGGFSYTEAFF
TGTGCCAGCAGTTCAATGGGTGGTTTCTCGTACACTGAAGCTTTCTTT
>NA|TRBJ1-2|many|TRBV29-1
CSVEVPGLGRYTF
TGCAGCGTTGAAGTCCCCGGACTCGGTCGCTACACCTTC
>NA|TRBJ2-1|NA|TRBV5-1
CASSSRPDNEQFF
TGCGCCAGCAGCTCTCGACCAGACAATGAGCAGTTCTTC
>NA|TRBJ2-3|NA|TRBV2
CASNYRVGDTQYF
TGTGCCAGCAATTACAGGGTGGGGGATACGCAGTATTTT
>NA|TRBJ2-2|few|TRBV28
CASSLHDSYTGELFF
TGTGCCAGCAGCCTTCATGACAGCTACACCGGGGAGCTGTTTTTT
>TRBD1|TRBJ2-7|few|TRBV6-5
CASFGTALSEQYF
TGTGCCAGCTTCGGGACAGCTCTCTCCGAGCAGTACTTC
>TRBD2|TRBJ2-5|NA|TRBV28
CASNERGEETQYF
TGTGCCAGTAACGAGCGGGGGGAAGAGACCCAGTACTTC
>NA|TRBJ2-5|NA|TRBV28
CASRNQETQYF
TGTGCCAGCAGGAACCAAGAGACCCAGTACTTC
>TRBD1|TRBJ1-3|NA|TRBV5-6
CASSWGTGGGGNTIYF
TGTGCCAGCAGCTGGGGGACAGGGGGCGGCGGAAACACCATATATTTT
>TRBD1|TRBJ2-3|NA|TRBV5-1
CASSPDRHTDTQYF
TGCGCCAGCAGCCCGGACAGGCACACAGATACGCAGTATTTT
>NA|TRBJ1-5|few|TRBV4-1
CASSQGTAEEPQHF
TGCGCCAGCAGCCAAGGGACCGCGGAGGAGCCCCAGCATTTT
>NA|TRBJ1-1|few|TRBV6-2/TRBV6-3
CASSSDSPRPFF
TGTGCCAGCAGTTCGGACAGCCCACGGCCTTTCTTT